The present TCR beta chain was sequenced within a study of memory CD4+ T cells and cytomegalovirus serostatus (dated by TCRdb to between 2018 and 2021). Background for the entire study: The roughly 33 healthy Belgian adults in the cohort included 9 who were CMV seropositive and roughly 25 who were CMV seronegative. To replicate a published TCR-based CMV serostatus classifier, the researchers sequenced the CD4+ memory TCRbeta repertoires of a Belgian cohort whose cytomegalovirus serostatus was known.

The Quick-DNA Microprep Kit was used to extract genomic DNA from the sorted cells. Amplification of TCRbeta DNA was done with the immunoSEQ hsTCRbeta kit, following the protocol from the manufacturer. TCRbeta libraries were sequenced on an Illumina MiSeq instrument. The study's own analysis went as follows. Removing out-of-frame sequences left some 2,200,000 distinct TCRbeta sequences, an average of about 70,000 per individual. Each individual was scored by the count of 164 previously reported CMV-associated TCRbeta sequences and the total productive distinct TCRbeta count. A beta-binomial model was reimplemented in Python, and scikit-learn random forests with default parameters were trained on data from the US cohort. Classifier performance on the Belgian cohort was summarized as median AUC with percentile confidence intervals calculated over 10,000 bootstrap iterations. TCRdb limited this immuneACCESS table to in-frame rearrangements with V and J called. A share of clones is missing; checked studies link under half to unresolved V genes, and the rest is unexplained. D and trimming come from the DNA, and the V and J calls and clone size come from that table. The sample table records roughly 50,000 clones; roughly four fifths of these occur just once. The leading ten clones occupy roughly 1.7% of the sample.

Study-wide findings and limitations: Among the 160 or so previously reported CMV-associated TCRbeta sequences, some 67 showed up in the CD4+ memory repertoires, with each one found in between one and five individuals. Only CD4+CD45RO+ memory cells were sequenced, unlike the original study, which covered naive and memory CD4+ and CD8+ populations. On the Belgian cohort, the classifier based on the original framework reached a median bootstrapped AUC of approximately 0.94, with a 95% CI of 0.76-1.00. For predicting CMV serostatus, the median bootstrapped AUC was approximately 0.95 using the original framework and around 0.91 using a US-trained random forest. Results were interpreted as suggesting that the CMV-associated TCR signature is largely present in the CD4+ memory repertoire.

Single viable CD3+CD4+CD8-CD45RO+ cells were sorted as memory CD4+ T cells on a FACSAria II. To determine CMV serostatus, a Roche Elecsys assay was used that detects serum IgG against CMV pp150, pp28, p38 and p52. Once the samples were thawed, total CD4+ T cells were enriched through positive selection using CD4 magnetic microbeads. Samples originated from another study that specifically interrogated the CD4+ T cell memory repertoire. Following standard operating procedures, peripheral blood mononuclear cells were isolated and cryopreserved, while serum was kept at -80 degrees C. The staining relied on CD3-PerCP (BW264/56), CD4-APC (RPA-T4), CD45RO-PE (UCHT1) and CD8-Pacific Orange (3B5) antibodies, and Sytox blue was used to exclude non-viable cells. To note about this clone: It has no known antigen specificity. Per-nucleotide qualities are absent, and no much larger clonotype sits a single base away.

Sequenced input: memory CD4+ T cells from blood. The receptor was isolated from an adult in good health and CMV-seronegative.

CDR3 loop: CATSRDELRETGELFF. Here is the DNA: TGTGCCACCAGCAGAGATGAATTGCGGGAAACCGGGGAGCTGTTTTTT. The chain is encoded by TRBV15 joined to TRBJ2-2; a tentative D call is TRBD2 (6 bases match). The CDR3 contains 16 residues, cysteine and phenylalanine counted. Of the read, only the CDR3 DNA is kept; its 48 bases are in frame from base 1. Taken from the germline V gene (reference sequence), the CDR1 and CDR2 loops are LNHNV and YYDKDF. V and J lose 0 bases and 5 bases, and a span of 13 bases separates them. With the rest looked up from the reference TRBV15 and TRBJ2-2 genes rather than sequenced, the full variable domain is DAMVIQNPRYQVTQFGKPVTLSCSQTLNHNVMYWYQQKSSQAPKLLFHYYDKDFNNEADTPDNFQSRRPNTSFCFLDIRSPGLGDTAMYLCATSRDELRETGELFFGEGSRLTVL.